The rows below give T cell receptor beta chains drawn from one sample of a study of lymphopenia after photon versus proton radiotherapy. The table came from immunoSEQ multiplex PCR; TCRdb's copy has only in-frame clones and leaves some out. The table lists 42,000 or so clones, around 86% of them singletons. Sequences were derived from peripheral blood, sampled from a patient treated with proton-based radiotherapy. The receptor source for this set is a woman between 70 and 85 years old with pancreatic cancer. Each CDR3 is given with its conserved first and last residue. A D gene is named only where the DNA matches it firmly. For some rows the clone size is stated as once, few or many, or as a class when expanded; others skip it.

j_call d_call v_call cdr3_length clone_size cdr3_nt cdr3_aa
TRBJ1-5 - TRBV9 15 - TGTGCCAGCAGCGTAGAAGGCCATGAGGGGCAGCCCCAGCATTTT CASSVEGHEGQPQHF
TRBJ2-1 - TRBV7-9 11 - TGTGCCAGCAGCTCTTCCCATGAGCAGTTCTTC CASSSSHEQFF
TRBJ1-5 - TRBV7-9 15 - TGTGCCAGCAGCTTTGCAGGTACAGGCAATCAGCCCCAGCATTTT CASSFAGTGNQPQHF
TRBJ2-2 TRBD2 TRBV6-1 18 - TGTGCCAGCAGTGAACCGGGACTAGCGGGAAAGGGCACCGGGGAGCTGTTTTTT CASSEPGLAGKGTGELFF
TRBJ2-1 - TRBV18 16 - TGTGCCAGCTCACCACCGTCGGCTAGCCCGGCCCATGAGCAGTTCTTC CASSPPSASPAHEQFF
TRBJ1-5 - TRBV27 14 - TGTGCCACCTCTTTGGGGCCCCGCAATCAGCCCCAGCATTTT CATSLGPRNQPQHF
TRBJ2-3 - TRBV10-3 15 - TGTGCCATCAGCGAACAGGGTGATGGCACAGATACGCAGTATTTT CAISEQGDGTDTQYF
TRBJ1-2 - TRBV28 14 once TGTGCCAGCAGTATCTGGAATAGCGACTATGGCTACACCTTC CASSIWNSDYGYTF
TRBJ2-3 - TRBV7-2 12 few TGTGCCAGCAGCTTAGACAGGGTAACGCAGTATTTT CASSLDRVTQYF
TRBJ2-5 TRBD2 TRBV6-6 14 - TGTGCCAGCAGAGCGGAGCGGGGAACAGAGACCCAGTACTTC CASRAERGTETQYF
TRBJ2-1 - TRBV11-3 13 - TGTGCCAGCAGCTTAGAGGAGTTCAATGAGCAGTTCTTC CASSLEEFNEQFF
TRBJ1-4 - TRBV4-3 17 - TGCGCCAGCAGCCAAGAGAGAGAAGGAGGAACTAATGAAAAACTGTTTTTT CASSQEREGGTNEKLFF
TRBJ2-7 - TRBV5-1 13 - TGCGCCAGCAGCTTGGTTCTAGCAGGCGAGCAGTACTTC CASSLVLAGEQYF
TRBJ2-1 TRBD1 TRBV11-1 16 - TGTGCCAGCAGCTTAGCGGGGACAGGGGGGTACAATGAGCAGTTCTTC CASSLAGTGGYNEQFF
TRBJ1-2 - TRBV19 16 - TGTGCCAGTAGTATTGACAGTTGGGGCGCTAACTATGGCTACACCTTC CASSIDSWGANYGYTF
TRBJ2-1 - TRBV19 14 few TGTGCCAGTAGTAGAGGGAGTGGGTACAATGAGCAGTTCTTC CASSRGSGYNEQFF
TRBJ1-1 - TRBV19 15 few TGTGCCAGTAGTATAGTGGGGACCCGGAACACTGAAGCTTTCTTT CASSIVGTRNTEAFF
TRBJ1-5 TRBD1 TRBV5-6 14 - TGTGCCAGCAGCCCCGACAGGGACAATCAGCCCCAGCATTTT CASSPDRDNQPQHF
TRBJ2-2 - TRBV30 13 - TGTGCCTGGAGCTCCCCCGGCACCGGGGAGCTGTTTTTT CAWSSPGTGELFF
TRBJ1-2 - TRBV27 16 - TGTGCCAGCAGTTTATCGGGGCCCGACATATGGGGTGGCTACACCTTC CASSLSGPDIWGGYTF
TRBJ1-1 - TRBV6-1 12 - TGTGCCAGCCAGTCCATGAACACTGAAGCTTTCTTT CASQSMNTEAFF
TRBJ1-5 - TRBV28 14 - TGTGCCAGCAGTTGGACAAATAGCAATCAGCCCCAGCATTTT CASSWTNSNQPQHF
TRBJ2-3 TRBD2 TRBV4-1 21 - TGCGCCAGCAGCCAAGAGGTGGGGGGTGCTAGCGGTGCCTTTAGCACAGATACGCAGTATTTT CASSQEVGGASGAFSTDTQYF
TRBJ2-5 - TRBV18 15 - TGTGCCAGCTCACCAAGGGTGGGGGATCAAGAGACCCAGTACTTC CASSPRVGDQETQYF
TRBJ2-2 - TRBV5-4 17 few TGCGCCAGCAGCCAACAAGCGGGGCCAGAGGGGGGCGGGGAGCTGTTTTTT CASSQQAGPEGGGELFF